This note documents a single TCR beta chain sequence. In Seattle, patients joined the study during active infection and were tracked longitudinally. The entry originates in a study of blood T cell repertoires in COVID-19. Study background: Acute and convalescent COVID-19 specimens originated in the United States, Italy and Spain. In each case, the material was cDNA or gDNA derived from T cells, B-cell-depleted T cells, or PBMCs.

Original handling: For nucleated cells, counts were estimated from reference gene primer amplification. This table comes from immunoSEQ multiplex PCR, and its TCRdb copy is limited to in-frame clones, with some not included. That table is the source of V, J and clone size, and D and trimming were worked out from the DNA. The sample contains under 85,000 clones, approximately 83% of which appear only once. This CDR3 is 16 amino acids long. The J segment lost 6 bases and the V segment lost 0 bases, leaving 8 bases of the junction unmatched. Germline V CDR1 and CDR2: LGHDT, YNNKEL (reference sequence). The chain has TRBV3-1 (or the pseudogene TRBV3-2) and TRBJ2-3, with 8 bases matching TRBD1. The clonotype comes from a man aged 40-50 years with COVID-19, enrolled during active disease. The sequenced sample was peripheral blood. The CDR3 DNA is TGTGCCAGCAGCCAAGATGGGCAGGGGGCCGGGGATACGCAGTATTTT. It yields the protein CASSQDGQGAGDTQYF.